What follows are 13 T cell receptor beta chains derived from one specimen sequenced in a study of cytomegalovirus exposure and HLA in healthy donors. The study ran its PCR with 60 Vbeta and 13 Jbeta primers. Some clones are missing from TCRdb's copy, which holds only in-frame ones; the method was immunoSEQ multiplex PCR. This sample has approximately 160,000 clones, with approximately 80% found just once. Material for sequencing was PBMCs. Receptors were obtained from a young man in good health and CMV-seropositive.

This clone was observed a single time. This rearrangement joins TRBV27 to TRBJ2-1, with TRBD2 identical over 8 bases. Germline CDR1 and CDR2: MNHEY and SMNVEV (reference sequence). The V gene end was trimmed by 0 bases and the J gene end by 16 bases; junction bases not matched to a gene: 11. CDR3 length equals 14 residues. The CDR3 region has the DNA TGTGCCAGCAGTTTATCCCTCAGAGCGGGAGTAACCTTCTTC. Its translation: CASSLSLRAGVTFF.

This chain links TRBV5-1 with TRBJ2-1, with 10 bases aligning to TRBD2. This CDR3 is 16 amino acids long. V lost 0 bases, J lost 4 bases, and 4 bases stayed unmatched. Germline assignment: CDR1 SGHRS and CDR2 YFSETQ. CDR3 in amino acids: CASSLVASGGYNEQFF. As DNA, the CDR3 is TGCGCCAGCAGCTTGGTAGCTAGCGGGGGTTACAATGAGCAGTTCTTC.

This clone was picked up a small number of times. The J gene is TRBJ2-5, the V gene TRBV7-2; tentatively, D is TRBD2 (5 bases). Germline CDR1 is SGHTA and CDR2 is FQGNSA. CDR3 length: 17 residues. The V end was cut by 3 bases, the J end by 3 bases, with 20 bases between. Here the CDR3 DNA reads TGTGCCAGCAGCTTCTTTCTCCGAACGGGGAGAAAAGAGACCCAGTACTTC. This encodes CASSFFLRTGRKETQYF.

The CDR3 loop is CASGGTGRGYSNQPQHF. The CDR3 DNA follows: TGTGCTAGTGGAGGGACAGGGAGGGGATATAGCAATCAGCCCCAGCATTTT. The chain is built from TRBV12-5 and TRBJ1-5; 9 bases align to TRBD1. Germline CDR1 is LGHNT and CDR2 is FRNRAP. CDR3 size: 17 residues. Losses at the gene ends were 6 bases for V and 0 bases for J; bases not matched to a gene: 9.

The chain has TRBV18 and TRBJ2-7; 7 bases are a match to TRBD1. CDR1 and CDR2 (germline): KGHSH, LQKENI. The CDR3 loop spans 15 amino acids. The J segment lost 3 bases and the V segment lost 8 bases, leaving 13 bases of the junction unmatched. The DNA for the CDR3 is TGTGCCAGCGCTCGCTCGGGACAGCCAAACTACGAGCAGTACTTC. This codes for CASARSGQPNYEQYF.

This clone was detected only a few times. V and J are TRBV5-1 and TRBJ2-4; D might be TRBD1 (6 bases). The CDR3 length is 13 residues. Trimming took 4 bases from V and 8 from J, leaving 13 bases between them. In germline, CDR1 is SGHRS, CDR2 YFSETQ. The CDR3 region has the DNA TGCGCCAGCAGCGTGGACAGCCGAGACATTCAGTACTTC. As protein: CASSVDSRDIQYF.

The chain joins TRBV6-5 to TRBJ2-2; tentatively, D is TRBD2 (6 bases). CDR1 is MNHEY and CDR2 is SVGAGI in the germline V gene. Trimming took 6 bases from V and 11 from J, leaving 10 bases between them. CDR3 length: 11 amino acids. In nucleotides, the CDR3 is TGTGCCAGCAGGCGGGACTCTGAGCTGTTTTTT. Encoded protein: CASRRDSELFF.

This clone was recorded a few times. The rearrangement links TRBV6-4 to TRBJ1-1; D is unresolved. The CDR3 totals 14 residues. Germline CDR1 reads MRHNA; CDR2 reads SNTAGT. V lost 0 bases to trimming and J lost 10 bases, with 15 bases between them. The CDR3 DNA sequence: TGTGCCAGCAGTGACTCGAGTTCGGGAGTAGGAGCTTTCTTT. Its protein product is CASSDSSSGVGAFF.

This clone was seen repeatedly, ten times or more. The CDR3 DNA reads as TGTGCCAGCAGCTTGGGGGCAGGGTTGAACACCGGGGAGCTGTTTTTT. This sequence encodes CASSLGAGLNTGELFF. The rearrangement joins TRBV5-6 to TRBJ2-2; TRBD1 is a possible D gene (5 bases). V was cut by 0 bases and J by 1 base, with 10 bases left in between. Germline V gene data show CDR1 as SGHDT and CDR2 as YYEEEE. The CDR3 runs 16 residues.

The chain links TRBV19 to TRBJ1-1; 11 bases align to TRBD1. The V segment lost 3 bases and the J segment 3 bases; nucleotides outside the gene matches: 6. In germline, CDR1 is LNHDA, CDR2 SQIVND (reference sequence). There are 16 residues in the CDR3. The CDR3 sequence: CASSIRTGGAYTEAFF. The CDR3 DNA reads TGTGCCAGTAGTATCCGGACAGGGGGCGCTTACACTGAAGCTTTCTTT.

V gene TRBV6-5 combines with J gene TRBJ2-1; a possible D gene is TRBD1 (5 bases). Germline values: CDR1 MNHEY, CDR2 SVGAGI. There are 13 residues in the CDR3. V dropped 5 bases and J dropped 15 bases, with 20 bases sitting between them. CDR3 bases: TGTGCCAGCAGTACGGGCAGTAGGGGCGGTAGGTTCTTC. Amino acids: CASSTGSRGGRFF.

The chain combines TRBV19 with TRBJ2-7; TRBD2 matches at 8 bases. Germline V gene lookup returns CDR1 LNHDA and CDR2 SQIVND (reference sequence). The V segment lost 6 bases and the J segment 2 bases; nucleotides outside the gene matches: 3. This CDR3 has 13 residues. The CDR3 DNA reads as TGTGCCAGTAGAATTAGCGGGGCCTACGAGCAGTACTTC. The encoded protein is CASRISGAYEQYF.

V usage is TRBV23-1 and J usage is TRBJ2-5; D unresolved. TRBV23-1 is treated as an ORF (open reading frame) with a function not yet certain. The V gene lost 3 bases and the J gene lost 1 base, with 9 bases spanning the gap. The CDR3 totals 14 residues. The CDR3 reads CASSQAECQETQYF. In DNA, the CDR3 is TGCGCCAGCAGTCAGGCCGAATGCCAAGAGACCCAGTACTTC.